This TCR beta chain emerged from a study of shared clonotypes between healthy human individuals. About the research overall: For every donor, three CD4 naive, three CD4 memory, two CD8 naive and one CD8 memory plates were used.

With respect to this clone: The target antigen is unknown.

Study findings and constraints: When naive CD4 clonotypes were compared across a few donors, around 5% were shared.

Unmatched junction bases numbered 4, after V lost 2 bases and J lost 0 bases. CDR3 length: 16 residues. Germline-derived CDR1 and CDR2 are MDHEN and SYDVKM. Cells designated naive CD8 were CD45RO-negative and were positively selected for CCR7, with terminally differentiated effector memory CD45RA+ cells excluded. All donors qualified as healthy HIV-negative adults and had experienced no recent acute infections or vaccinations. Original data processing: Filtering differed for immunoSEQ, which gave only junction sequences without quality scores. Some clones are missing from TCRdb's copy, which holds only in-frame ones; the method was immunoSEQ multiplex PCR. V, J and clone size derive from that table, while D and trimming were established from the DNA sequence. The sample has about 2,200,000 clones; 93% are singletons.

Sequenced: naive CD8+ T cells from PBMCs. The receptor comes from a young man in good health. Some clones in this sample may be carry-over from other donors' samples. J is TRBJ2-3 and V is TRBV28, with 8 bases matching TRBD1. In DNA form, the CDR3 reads TGTGCCAGCAGTTTAAACCAGGGGGCGAGCACAGATACGCAGTATTTT. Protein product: CASSLNQGASTDTQYF.